This T cell receptor (beta chain) was captured by sequencing in a study of T cell repertoires in cytomegalovirus infection. Study-wide context: The authors relied on CMV epitopes, both recently identified HLA-C-restricted and well-studied HLA-B-restricted.

The study's findings and limits: Ex vivo, HLA-C-restricted CMV-specific TCR beta clonotypes prevailed over the rest of the response.

The V gene lost 8 bases and the J gene lost 3 bases, with 11 bases spanning the gap. This CDR3 has 13 amino acids. Germline V gene sequence: CDR1 MNHNS, CDR2 SASEGT. This clonotype was seen only a few times. Its antigen is currently unknown. One entry per CDR3 protein, called by TCRdb with MiXCR from the reads. The sample holds fewer than 1,000,000 distinct CDR3 sequences; approximately 30% are singletons and the top ten take roughly 13%. The sample in question was cultured CD8+ T cells from PBMCs, obtained from culture after CMV antigen stimulation. The sequence derives from a human donor in good health (CMV status not recorded). Some clones in this sample may be carry-over from other donors' samples. This rearrangement joins TRBV6-1 to TRBJ1-5; D not certain. Here the CDR3 reads CASSPGINQPQHF. Written as DNA, the CDR3 is TGTGCCAGCTCGCCCGGGATCAATCAGCCCCAGCATTTT.